This TCR beta chain was profiled in a study of T-cell memory formation after mild COVID-19. Points on this clonotype: No antigen is known for it.

Each CDR3 protein gets one entry after TCRdb re-called the 5' RACE reads with MiXCR. The sample records roughly 200,000 distinct CDR3 sequences, about a sixth being singletons. Broader study findings: Largely, contracting CD4+ clones fell within CM and EM, and contracting CD8+ clones within EMRA.

Specimen: PBMCs or a T cell subset sorted from them (not recorded which). This TCR was recovered from an adult woman who had mild COVID-19 (a few samples of this study predate the infection). Cell type and time point are not known.

The CDR3 protein is CATSDLAGGTYNEQFF. The CDR3 DNA sequence: TGTGCCACCAGTGACCTAGCGGGAGGGACCTACAATGAGCAGTTCTTC. This chain links TRBV24-1 with TRBJ2-1, with 12 nucleotides matching TRBD2. The CDR3 runs to 16 residues. Germline-derived CDR1 and CDR2 are KGHDR and SFDVKD. V lost 4 bases to trimming and J lost 2 bases; unmatched junction nucleotides: 2.